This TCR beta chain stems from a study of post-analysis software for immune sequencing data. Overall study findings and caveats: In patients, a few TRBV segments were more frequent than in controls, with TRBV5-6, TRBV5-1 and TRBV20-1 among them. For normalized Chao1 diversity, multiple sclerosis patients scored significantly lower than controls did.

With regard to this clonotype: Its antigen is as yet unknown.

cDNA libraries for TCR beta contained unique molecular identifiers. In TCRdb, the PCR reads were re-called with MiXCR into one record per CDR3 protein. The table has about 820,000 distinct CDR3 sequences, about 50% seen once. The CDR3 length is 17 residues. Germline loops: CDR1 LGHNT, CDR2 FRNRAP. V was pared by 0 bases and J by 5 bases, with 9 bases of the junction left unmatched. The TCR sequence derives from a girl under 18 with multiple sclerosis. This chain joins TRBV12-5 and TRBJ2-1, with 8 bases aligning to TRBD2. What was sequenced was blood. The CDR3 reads CASGLVSGRGVDNEQFF. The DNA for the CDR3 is TGTGCTAGTGGTTTGGTATCGGGGCGGGGGGTCGACAATGAGCAGTTCTTC. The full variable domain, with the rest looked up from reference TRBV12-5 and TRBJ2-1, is DARVTQTPRHKVTEMGQEVTMRCQPILGHNTVFWYRQTMMQGLELLAYFRNRAPLDDSGMPKDRFSAEMPDATLATLKIQPSEPRDSAVYFCASGLVSGRGVDNEQFFGPGTRLTVL.